The 20 T cell receptor beta chains in this list originate from one sample, sequenced in a study of T cell changes during pregnancy in multiple sclerosis. Data came from immunoSEQ multiplex PCR; TCRdb stores just in-frame clones and leaves some out. The profile shows tens of thousands of clones, approximately 93% of them singletons. Here the sequenced sample was CD4+ T cells from peripheral blood mononuclear cells, taken in the first trimester of pregnancy. These receptors were collected from a female donor with multiple sclerosis, enrolled in a pregnancy study.

V is TRBV19 and J is TRBJ2-7; tentative D call: TRBD2 (6 bases). Trimming took 3 bases from V and 2 from J, leaving 11 bases between them. This CDR3 comprises 14 residues. Germline V lookup: CDR1 LNHDA, CDR2 SQIVND (reference sequence). CDR3 nucleotides: TGTGCCAGTAGTATCGGGACTCAAACCTACGAGCAGTACTTC. Its protein is CASSIGTQTYEQYF.

J is TRBJ2-7 and V is TRBV13; 7 nucleotides match TRBD1. The CDR3 length is 17 residues. Losses at the gene ends were 5 bases for V and 3 bases for J; bases not matched to a gene: 16. The germline V gene has CDR1 PRHDT and CDR2 FYEKMQ (reference sequence). As DNA, the CDR3 is TGTGCCAGCAGCCCCCGGACAGGACTTACTTCGTTCTACGAGCAGTACTTC. Its protein product is CASSPRTGLTSFYEQYF.

The J gene is TRBJ2-1, the V gene TRBV27; tentatively, D is TRBD1 (6 bases). V shed 5 bases and J shed 7 bases, with 15 bases lying between them. CDR1 and CDR2 from the germline V gene are MNHEY and SMNVEV (reference sequence). The CDR3 has 14 amino acids. The CDR3: CASSPPGGLNEQFF. CDR3 bases: TGTGCCAGCAGTCCCCCTGGGGGCTTGAATGAGCAGTTCTTC.

The gene calls are TRBV19 and TRBJ2-3, with D hard to call. Trimming stripped 3 bases from V and 0 bases from J, with 7 bases between. Germline values: CDR1 LNHDA, CDR2 SQIVND (reference sequence). This CDR3 spans 14 amino acids. CDR3 nucleotide sequence: TGTGCCAGTAGTATTTTAAGCAGCACAGATACGCAGTATTTT. Translation gives CASSILSSTDTQYF.

CDR3 nucleotide sequence: TGTGCCAGTAGTCGTGGGGGGTCTGGAAACACCATATATTTT. Amino acid sequence: CASSRGGSGNTIYF. The genes are TRBV19 and TRBJ1-3, with a tentative D call TRBD1 (5 bases). The CDR3 runs to 14 residues. The V end was cut by 5 bases, the J end by 1 base, with 9 bases between. The germline V gene encodes CDR1 LNHDA and CDR2 SQIVND (reference sequence).

The chain links TRBV11-1 to TRBJ1-2, with 10 bases matching TRBD1. This CDR3 region has 12 residues. The V and J ends lost 4 bases and 8 bases, in that order; junction bases with no gene match: 1. In germline, CDR1 is SGHAT, CDR2 FQDESV (reference sequence). The CDR3 loop reads CASSSTGGGYTF. The CDR3 DNA reads as TGTGCCAGCAGCTCGACAGGGGGCGGCTACACCTTC.

CDR3 residues: CASSKLAQGAWVGQETQYF. In DNA form, the CDR3 reads TGTGCCAGCAGCAAACTCGCCCAGGGGGCGTGGGTGGGCCAAGAGACCCAGTACTTC. The chain employs TRBV21-1 and TRBJ2-5; TRBD1 is the table's D call, not checked against the DNA. TRBV21-1 is classified as a pseudogene. CDR3 length: 19 residues.

This sequence joins TRBV2 and TRBJ2-5; 9 nucleotides match TRBD1. The germline V gene has CDR1 SNHLY and CDR2 FYNNEI. V dropped 6 bases and J dropped 5; count of bases not matched to a gene: 10. The CDR3 totals 15 residues. CDR3 nucleotide sequence: TGTGCCAGCAGGCTAGACAGGGGGACGGGGGAGACCCAGTACTTC. This codes for CASRLDRGTGETQYF.

This clone was observed a single time. The chain links TRBV11-2 to TRBJ2-1, with 13 positions matching TRBD2. The germline gives CDR1 SGHAT, CDR2 FQNNGV. The CDR3 has 16 amino acids. V shed 1 base and J 12 bases; nucleotides not matched to a gene: 9. The CDR3 nucleotides are TGTGCCAGCAGCTTAGGGGGTACTAGCGGGGGGGCCATGCAGTTCTTC. Translating it yields CASSLGGTSGGAMQFF. The full variable domain, rest sourced from reference TRBV11-2 and TRBJ2-1, is EAGVAQSPRYKIIEKRQSVAFWCNPISGHATLYWYQQILGQGPKLLIQFQNNGVVDDSQLPKDRFSAERLKGVDSTLKIQPAKLEDSAVYLCASSLGGTSGGAMQFFGPGTRLTVL.

The V and J genes are TRBV7-9 and TRBJ1-1, with D perhaps matching TRBD1 (6 bases). This CDR3 spans 16 amino acids. Germline assignment: CDR1 SEHNR and CDR2 FQNEAQ (reference sequence). The V gene lost 1 base and the J gene lost 5 bases, with 17 bases spanning the gap. CDR3 nucleotides: TGTGCCAGCAGCTTAGTTGCGCCACAGGGAGGGACTGAAGCTTTCTTT. Its translation: CASSLVAPQGGTEAFF.

The CDR3 nucleotides are TGTGCCAGTAGTATAGGTTTCACAGCTAACTATGGCTACACCTTC. Amino acids: CASSIGFTANYGYTF. This chain connects TRBV19 to TRBJ1-2; D is ambiguous. Germline values: CDR1 LNHDA, CDR2 SQIVND (reference sequence). This CDR3 is 15 amino acids long. V gave up 1 base and J gave up 0 bases, with 9 bases separating them.

CDR3 in amino acids: CASSTGWGTDTQYF. The CDR3 nucleotides are TGTGCCAGTAGTACAGGATGGGGCACAGATACGCAGTATTTT. The chain employs TRBV19 and TRBJ2-3; no definite D call. Germline V gene data show CDR1 as LNHDA and CDR2 as SQIVND (reference sequence). Trimming took off 4 bases at V and 1 base at J, with 9 bases between the two ends. This CDR3 region has 14 residues.

The CDR3 is CASSLTPPYEQYF. For the CDR3, the DNA is TGTGCCAGCAGCCTCACACCTCCCTACGAGCAGTACTTC. The V gene is TRBV11-2, the J gene TRBJ2-7; D is undetermined. The CDR3 is 13 residues long. The V gene's germline CDR1 is SGHAT and CDR2 FQNNGV. Trimming shortened V by 5 bases and J by 2 bases, and 10 bases separated the two germline ends.

V is TRBV18 and J is TRBJ2-3, with 9 bases that match TRBD1. After removal of 3 bases from V and 1 base from J, the junction contained 11 bases not matched to a gene. CDR3 length: 18 residues. Germline CDR1 reads KGHSH; CDR2 reads LQKENI. CDR3: CASSPGTGRIGRTDTQYF. CDR3 in DNA: TGTGCCAGCTCACCCGGGACAGGGAGGATAGGGCGCACAGATACGCAGTATTTT.

This chain joins TRBV18 and TRBJ1-3; the D gene is possibly TRBD1 (6 bases). CDR1 is KGHSH and CDR2 is LQKENI in the germline V gene. V was pared by 6 bases and J by 3 bases, with 18 bases between. The length of the CDR3 is 16 residues. Written as DNA, the CDR3 is TGTGCCAGCTCCGCCGCCGAACAGGGCCTTGGAAACACCATATATTTT. The encoded protein is CASSAAEQGLGNTIYF.

J is TRBJ2-1 and V is TRBV2, with a weak D call TRBD2 (7 bases). In germline, CDR1 is SNHLY, CDR2 FYNNEI. CDR3 length: 14 residues. The germline V and J ends were trimmed by 4 bases and 7 bases, with 14 bases remaining between them. The CDR3 nucleotides read TGTGCCAGCAGTGGGGGGGGCGTTCCGAATGAGCAGTTCTTC. Its protein is CASSGGGVPNEQFF.

The chain is built from TRBV4-2 and TRBJ1-1; D is unclear. The V end lost 0 bases, the J end lost 5 bases, and 10 bases lay between the germline ends. The germline CDR1 and CDR2 sequences are LGHNA and YNFKEQ. CDR3 length equals 14 residues. Written as DNA, the CDR3 is TGTGCCAGCAGCCAAGAGGGTATGAGGACTGAAGCTTTCTTT. Amino acids: CASSQEGMRTEAFF.

This clone was seen once. The V gene is TRBV7-3, the J gene TRBJ1-2; D gene unclear. Trimming shortened V by 0 bases and J by 8 bases, and 10 bases separated the two germline ends. CDR3 length: 13 residues. The germline gives CDR1 SGHTA, CDR2 FQGTGA. This CDR3 is CASSLTTESGYTF. The CDR3, as DNA: TGTGCCAGCAGCTTAACTACAGAATCGGGCTACACCTTC.

The chain links TRBV7-2 to TRBJ2-3, with a possible D match to TRBD1 (6 bases). The CDR3 is 15 residues long. V lost 3 bases to trimming and J lost 0 bases, with 10 bases between them. Germline-derived CDR1 and CDR2 are SGHTA and FQGNSA. CDR3 DNA: TGTGCCAGCAGCTTGAGGGGGTCTAGCACAGATACGCAGTATTTT. Protein: CASSLRGSSTDTQYF.

The chain has TRBV27 and TRBJ2-4, with 7 positions matching TRBD1. This CDR3 has 19 amino acids. Germline loops: CDR1 MNHEY, CDR2 SMNVEV (reference sequence). V was pared by 6 bases and J by 3 bases, with 20 bases of the junction left unmatched. The DNA of the CDR3 is TGTGCCAGCAGACTAAGAGGGACAGTGAATTGGGAAGACAAAAACATTCAGTACTTC. The encoded protein is CASRLRGTVNWEDKNIQYF.